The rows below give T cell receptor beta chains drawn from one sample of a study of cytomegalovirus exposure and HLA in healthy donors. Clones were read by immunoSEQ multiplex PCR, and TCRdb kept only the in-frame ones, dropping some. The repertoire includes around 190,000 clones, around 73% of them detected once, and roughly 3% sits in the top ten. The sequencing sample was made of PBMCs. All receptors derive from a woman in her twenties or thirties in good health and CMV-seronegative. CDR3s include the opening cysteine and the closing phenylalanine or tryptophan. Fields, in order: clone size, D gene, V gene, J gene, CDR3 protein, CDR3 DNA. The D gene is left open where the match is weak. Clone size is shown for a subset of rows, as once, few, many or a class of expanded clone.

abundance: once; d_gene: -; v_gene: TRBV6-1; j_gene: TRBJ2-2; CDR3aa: CASRAARDTGELFF; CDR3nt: TGTGCCAGCAGAGCAGCGAGAGACACCGGGGAGCTGTTTTTT
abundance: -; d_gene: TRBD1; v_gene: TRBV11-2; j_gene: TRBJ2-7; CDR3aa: CASSLAQGAYEQYF; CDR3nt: TGTGCCAGCAGCTTAGCGCAGGGGGCCTACGAGCAGTACTTC
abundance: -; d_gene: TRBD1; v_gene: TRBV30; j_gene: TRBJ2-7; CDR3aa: CVPHRGLKGYEQYF; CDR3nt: TGTGTTCCACACAGGGGGCTAAAGGGTTACGAGCAGTACTTC
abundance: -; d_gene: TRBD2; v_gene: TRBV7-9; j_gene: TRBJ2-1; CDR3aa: CASSAPGTSGTSSYNEQFF; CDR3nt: TGTGCCAGCAGCGCCCCCGGGACTAGCGGGACTAGCTCCTACAATGAGCAGTTCTTC
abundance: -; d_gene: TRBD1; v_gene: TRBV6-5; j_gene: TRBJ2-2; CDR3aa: CASSSGRTGYTGELFF; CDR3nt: TGTGCCAGCAGTTCGGGGCGGACAGGATACACCGGGGAGCTGTTTTTT
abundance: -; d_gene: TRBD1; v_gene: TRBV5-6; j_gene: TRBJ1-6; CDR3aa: CASSLVTGGEISSPLHF; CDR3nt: TGTGCCAGCAGCTTGGTGACAGGGGGCGAGATAAGTTCACCCCTCCACTTT
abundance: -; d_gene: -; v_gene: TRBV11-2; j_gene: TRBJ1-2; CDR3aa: CASSPFIWVSTGDYGYTF; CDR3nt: TGTGCCAGCAGCCCATTTATATGGGTCTCGACGGGGGACTATGGCTACACCTTC
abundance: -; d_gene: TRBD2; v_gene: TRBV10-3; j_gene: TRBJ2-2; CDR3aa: CAISAVLLAGGELFF; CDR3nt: TGTGCCATCAGTGCAGTGCTCCTAGCGGGCGGGGAGCTGTTTTTT
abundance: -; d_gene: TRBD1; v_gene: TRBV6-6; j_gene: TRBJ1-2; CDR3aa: CASRRQGEGHGYTF; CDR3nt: TGTGCCAGCAGAAGACAGGGCGAAGGACATGGCTACACCTTC
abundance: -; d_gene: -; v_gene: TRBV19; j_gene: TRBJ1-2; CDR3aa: CASSIGAGALNYYYGYTF; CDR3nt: TGTGCCAGTAGTATTGGGGCAGGGGCACTAAACTACTACTATGGCTACACCTTC
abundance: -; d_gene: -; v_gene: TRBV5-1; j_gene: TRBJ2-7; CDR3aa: CASSLAGEDYEQYF; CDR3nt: TGCGCCAGCAGCTTGGCCGGGGAGGACTACGAGCAGTACTTC
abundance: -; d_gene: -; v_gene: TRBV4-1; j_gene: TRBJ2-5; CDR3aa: CASSHTQRVETQYF; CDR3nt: TGCGCCAGCAGCCACACGCAGCGAGTAGAGACCCAGTACTTC
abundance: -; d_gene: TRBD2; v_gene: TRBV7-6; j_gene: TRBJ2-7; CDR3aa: CASSPRERAYEQYF; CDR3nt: TGTGCCAGCAGCCCGCGGGAGCGAGCCTACGAGCAGTACTTC